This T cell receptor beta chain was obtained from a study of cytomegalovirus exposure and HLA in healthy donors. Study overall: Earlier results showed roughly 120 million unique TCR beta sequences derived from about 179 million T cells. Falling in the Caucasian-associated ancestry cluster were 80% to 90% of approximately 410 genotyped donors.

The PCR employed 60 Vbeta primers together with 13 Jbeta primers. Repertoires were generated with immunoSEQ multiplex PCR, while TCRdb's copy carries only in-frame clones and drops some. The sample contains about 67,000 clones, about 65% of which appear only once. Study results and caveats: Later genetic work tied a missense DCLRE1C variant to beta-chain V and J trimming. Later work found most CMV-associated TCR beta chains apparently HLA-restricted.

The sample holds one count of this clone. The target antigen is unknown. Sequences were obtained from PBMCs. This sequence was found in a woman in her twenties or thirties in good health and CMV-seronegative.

The CDR3 loop is CASSLPGRLNGELFF. Here the CDR3 DNA reads TGTGCCAGCAGCTTGCCCGGGAGGTTAAACGGGGAGCTGTTTTTT. J is TRBJ2-2 and V is TRBV11-3, with 7 nucleotides matching TRBD2. V lost 3 bases to trimming and J lost 7 bases; unmatched junction nucleotides: 8. The length of the CDR3 is 15 residues. CDR1 and CDR2 (germline): SGHNT, YENEEA.